This T cell receptor (beta chain) was sequenced during a study of kidney transplant recipient with SARS-CoV-2 infection. V was clipped by 5 bases and J by 3 bases; unmatched bases: 6. Germline CDR1 and CDR2: MNHEY and SVGAGI. This CDR3 region has 15 residues. Note on this clonotype: A much more abundant neighbour one base away suggests this may be a read error.

TCRdb called the reads again in MiXCR, with one record for every CDR3 protein. The sample includes 200,000 to 300,000 distinct CDR3 sequences, 29% of them seen just once. The source was a blood sample, collected at baseline and around day 120 from a kidney transplant recipient. The chain couples TRBV6-5 to TRBJ2-2; TRBD1 matches at 7 bases. This clonotype originated in a male patient aged 30 to 39 who had COVID-19 and was a kidney transplant recipient. These T cells may partly come from the graft donor. CDR3 DNA: TGTGCCAGCAGTGAAGGGGGCAGGGACACCGGGGAGCTGTTTTTT. It yields the protein CASSEGGRDTGELFF.